These T cell receptor beta chains were read from a single sample in a study of T cell responses to AZD1222 COVID-19 vaccine. The data were produced by immunoSEQ multiplex PCR, yet TCRdb's version contains in-frame clones alone and is incomplete. The sample carries some 150,000 clones, around 91% recorded once. Source: peripheral blood, taken on day 0 of AZD1222 vaccination. These receptors all come from an adult in good health. Both conserved end residues are part of each CDR3. A D gene is named only where the DNA matches it firmly. Some rows have no size entry. The others give once, few or many, or a class for an expanded clone.

>NA|TRBV12-3/TRBV12-4|TRBJ2-3|NA
CASSAGSTDTQYF
TGTGCCAGCAGTGCGGGGAGCACAGATACGCAGTATTTT
>NA|TRBV4-2|TRBJ1-4|NA
CASSPKGTATNEKLFF
TGTGCCAGCAGCCCCAAGGGCACCGCAACTAATGAAAAACTGTTTTTT
>NA|TRBV7-8|TRBJ2-7|TRBD2
CASSFSASGGLSYEQYF
TGTGCCAGCAGCTTCTCGGCGAGCGGGGGGCTTTCCTACGAGCAGTACTTC
>NA|TRBV13|TRBJ1-5|NA
CASSQSGQPQHF
TGTGCCAGCAGCCAGTCCGGACAGCCCCAGCATTTT
>NA|TRBV6-5|TRBJ1-2|NA
CASSLIFYGYTF
TGTGCCAGCAGTTTGATTTTCTATGGCTACACCTTC
>NA|TRBV13|TRBJ2-1|NA
CASSSLLRTKYEQFF
TGTGCCAGCAGCTCGCTTTTGAGGACAAAATATGAGCAGTTCTTC
>NA|TRBV5-1|TRBJ2-1|TRBD1
CASRIGTGRYNEQFF
TGCGCCAGCCGAATTGGGACAGGGAGGTACAATGAGCAGTTCTTC
>NA|TRBV7-2|TRBJ2-1|TRBD2
CASSLTSGGYNEQFF
TGTGCCAGCAGCTTGACTAGCGGGGGGTACAATGAGCAGTTCTTC
>NA|TRBV19|TRBJ1-2|NA
CASRRGQGNGYTF
TGTGCCAGTAGGAGGGGACAAGGTAACGGCTACACCTTC
>once|TRBV27|TRBJ1-2|TRBD1
CASNKGGTGPYGYTF
TGTGCCAGCAACAAGGGCGGGACAGGCCCCTATGGCTACACCTTC
>NA|TRBV2|TRBJ1-3|NA
CASRRGDFGNTIYF
TGTGCCAGCAGAAGGGGGGACTTTGGAAACACCATATATTTT
>NA|TRBV10-3|TRBJ2-3|NA
CAISEGDSTDTQYF
TGTGCCATCAGTGAAGGGGATAGCACAGATACGCAGTATTTT
>NA|TRBV7-2|TRBJ1-2|NA
CASSLGGPWGYTF
TGTGCCAGCAGCTTAGGGGGGCCGTGGGGCTACACCTTC
>once|TRBV27|TRBJ2-5|NA
CASTRRRGETQYF
TGTGCCAGCACTAGAAGGAGGGGGGAGACCCAGTACTTC
>NA|TRBV5-6|TRBJ1-2|NA
CASSLGRGRNYGYTF
TGTGCCAGCAGCTTGGGGCGGGGAAGAAACTATGGCTACACCTTC